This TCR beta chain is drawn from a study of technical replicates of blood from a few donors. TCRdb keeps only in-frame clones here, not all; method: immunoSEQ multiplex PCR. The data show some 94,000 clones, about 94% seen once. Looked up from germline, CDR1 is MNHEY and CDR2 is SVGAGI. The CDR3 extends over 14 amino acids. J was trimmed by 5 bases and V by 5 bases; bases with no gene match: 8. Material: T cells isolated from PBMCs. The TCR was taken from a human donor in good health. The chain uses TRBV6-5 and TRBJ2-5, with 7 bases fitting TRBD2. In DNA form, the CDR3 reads TGTGCCAGCAGTAGACTAGCCGCTTTCGAGACCCAGTACTTC. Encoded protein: CASSRLAAFETQYF.